A selection of T cell receptor beta chains follows, all from one sample in a study of T cell responses to AZD1222 COVID-19 vaccine. The repertoire was sequenced with immunoSEQ multiplex PCR; TCRdb's copy has only in-frame clones and lacks some. This sample has 85,000 to 90,000 clones, with around 90% found just once. The input for sequencing was peripheral blood, taken on day 0 of AZD1222 vaccination. The source is an adult in good health. Each CDR3 is given with its conserved first and last residue. D genes are given only for firm matches. Clone size is given for some rows only: seen once, a few or many times, or a class if the clone is expanded.

size: -; D: -; V: TRBV5-1; J: TRBJ2-3; CDR3: CASSLGHLASTDTQYF; DNA: TGCGCCAGCAGCTTAGGACACCTAGCTAGCACAGATACGCAGTATTTT
size: -; D: -; V: TRBV15; J: TRBJ2-1; CDR3: CATSRDSYRGGEQFF; DNA: TGTGCCACCAGCAGAGATTCGTACAGGGGGGGTGAGCAGTTCTTC
size: -; D: -; V: TRBV21-1; J: TRBJ2-1; CDR3: CASSKRPSGSVYNEQFF; DNA: TGTGCCAGCAGCAAAAGGCCTAGCGGGAGCGTTTACAATGAGCAGTTCTTC
size: -; D: -; V: TRBV12-3/TRBV12-4; J: TRBJ2-5; CDR3: CASSREETQYF; DNA: TGTGCCAGCAGTCGAGAAGAGACCCAGTACTTC
size: few; D: -; V: TRBV30; J: TRBJ1-2; CDR3: CAWSVEAAYGYTF; DNA: TGTGCCTGGAGTGTCGAAGCCGCCTATGGCTACACCTTC
size: -; D: -; V: TRBV7-9; J: TRBJ1-2; CDR3: CASSLQDYGYTF; DNA: TGTGCCAGCAGCTTGCAGGACTATGGCTACACCTTC
size: -; D: -; V: TRBV7-6; J: TRBJ2-1; CDR3: CASSSSGLAGASYNEQFF; DNA: TGTGCCAGCAGCTCTTCGGGCCTTGCGGGGGCCTCCTACAATGAGCAGTTCTTC
size: -; D: -; V: TRBV18; J: TRBJ1-2; CDR3: CASSEQKGTADSYTF; DNA: TGTGCCAGCTCGGAGCAGAAGGGGACCGCCGATTCTTACACCTTC
size: -; D: TRBD1; V: TRBV27; J: TRBJ2-2; CDR3: CASSYDRASNTGELFF; DNA: TGTGCCAGCAGCTACGACAGGGCTTCGAACACCGGGGAGCTGTTTTTT
size: -; D: TRBD1; V: TRBV11-3; J: TRBJ2-2; CDR3: CASSTGEAGELFF; DNA: TGTGCCAGTTCGACAGGGGAGGCCGGGGAGCTGTTTTTT
size: -; D: TRBD1; V: TRBV6-5; J: TRBJ1-1; CDR3: CASSYGDRENTEAFF; DNA: TGTGCCAGCAGTTACGGGGACAGGGAGAACACTGAAGCTTTCTTT
size: few; D: -; V: TRBV5-1; J: TRBJ1-4; CDR3: CASSLAGPENNEKLFF; DNA: TGCGCCAGCAGCTTGGCGGGTCCGGAGAATAATGAAAAACTGTTTTTT
size: -; D: TRBD1; V: TRBV14; J: TRBJ2-5; CDR3: CASSQDRGRVETQYF; DNA: TGTGCCAGCAGCCAAGACAGGGGGCGCGTAGAGACCCAGTACTTC
size: few; D: -; V: TRBV6-1; J: TRBJ2-5; CDR3: CASSDGYQETQYF; DNA: TGTGCCAGCAGTGATGGGTACCAAGAGACCCAGTACTTC
size: -; D: -; V: TRBV6-2/TRBV6-3; J: TRBJ2-5; CDR3: CASSYSGGGQETQYF; DNA: TGTGCCAGCAGTTACTCGGGCGGAGGCCAAGAGACCCAGTACTTC
size: -; D: -; V: TRBV6-2/TRBV6-3; J: TRBJ2-5; CDR3: CASSPRANQETQYF; DNA: TGTGCCAGCAGCCCCCGGGCCAACCAAGAGACCCAGTACTTC
size: -; D: -; V: TRBV5-1; J: TRBJ1-1; CDR3: CASSPPYGGATEAFF; DNA: TGCGCCAGCAGCCCTCCCTACGGGGGTGCCACTGAAGCTTTCTTT
size: -; D: TRBD1; V: TRBV7-9; J: TRBJ2-7; CDR3: CASSPRRTGRSYEQYF; DNA: TGTGCCAGCAGCCCTCGTAGGACAGGGCGGTCCTACGAGCAGTACTTC
size: -; D: -; V: TRBV19; J: TRBJ1-1; CDR3: CASRSVVRDTEAFF; DNA: TGTGCCAGTAGAAGCGTCGTCAGGGACACTGAAGCTTTCTTT
size: -; D: TRBD1; V: TRBV28; J: TRBJ1-1; CDR3: CASSLSPRDRGSRNTEAFF; DNA: TGTGCCAGCAGTTTATCCCCCCGGGACAGGGGAAGTCGGAACACTGAAGCTTTCTTT
size: once; D: -; V: TRBV6-2/TRBV6-3; J: TRBJ1-5; CDR3: CASSGLIQPQHF; DNA: TGTGCCAGCAGTGGGCTTATACAGCCCCAGCATTTT
size: -; D: -; V: TRBV24-1; J: TRBJ2-2; CDR3: CATSPRDSANTGELFF; DNA: TGTGCCACCAGTCCGCGGGACAGCGCGAACACCGGGGAGCTGTTTTTT
size: -; D: -; V: TRBV7-6; J: TRBJ2-1; CDR3: CASSSLLGTYNEQFF; DNA: TGTGCCAGCAGCTCTCTTCTAGGGACCTACAATGAGCAGTTCTTC
size: -; D: -; V: TRBV6-5; J: TRBJ2-7; CDR3: CASSSRDTSYEQYF; DNA: TGTGCCAGCAGTTCCCGGGACACGTCCTACGAGCAGTACTTC
size: -; D: TRBD2; V: TRBV11-2; J: TRBJ2-1; CDR3: CASTMAGASYNEQFF; DNA: TGTGCCAGCACTATGGCGGGAGCCTCCTACAATGAGCAGTTCTTC
size: few; D: TRBD1; V: TRBV28; J: TRBJ1-5; CDR3: CASTSQRWTGARYSNQPQHF; DNA: TGTGCCAGCACGTCCCAAAGATGGACAGGGGCCCGCTATAGCAATCAGCCCCAGCATTTT
size: once; D: TRBD1; V: TRBV4-3; J: TRBJ2-1; CDR3: CASSWDRGNEQFF; DNA: TGCGCCAGCAGTTGGGACAGGGGCAATGAGCAGTTCTTC
size: -; D: -; V: TRBV25-1; J: TRBJ1-4; CDR3: CASSNSGSANEKLFF; DNA: TGTGCCAGTAGCAACTCAGGGTCGGCTAATGAAAAACTGTTTTTT
size: -; D: -; V: TRBV25-1; J: TRBJ1-5; CDR3: CASSPLGTGEQPQHF; DNA: TGTGCCAGCAGTCCTCTTGGGACTGGGGAACAGCCCCAGCATTTT
size: few; D: -; V: TRBV4-1; J: TRBJ1-5; CDR3: CASSQDRDYQPQHF; DNA: TGCGCCAGCAGCCAAGATAGGGACTATCAGCCCCAGCATTTT
size: -; D: TRBD1; V: TRBV19; J: TRBJ2-2; CDR3: CASMDRARDTGELFF; DNA: TGTGCCAGTATGGACAGGGCAAGGGACACCGGGGAGCTGTTTTTT
size: -; D: -; V: TRBV18; J: TRBJ2-2; CDR3: CASSRQRNGEELFF; DNA: TGTGCCAGCTCACGACAACGTAATGGGGAGGAGCTGTTTTTT
size: -; D: -; V: TRBV5-1; J: TRBJ2-5; CDR3: CASSPLGMGETQYF; DNA: TGCGCCAGCAGCCCACTAGGTATGGGAGAGACCCAGTACTTC
size: -; D: -; V: TRBV3-1/TRBV3-2; J: TRBJ2-2; CDR3: CASSQGFQGGELFF; DNA: TGTGCCAGCAGCCAAGGATTCCAGGGCGGGGAGCTGTTTTTT
size: -; D: -; V: TRBV25-1; J: TRBJ2-1; CDR3: CASSDSGTINEQFF; DNA: TGTGCCAGCAGTGACTCCGGGACCATCAATGAGCAGTTCTTC
size: -; D: -; V: TRBV10-1; J: TRBJ2-7; CDR3: CASSETGLGEQYF; DNA: TGCGCCAGCAGTGAGACAGGGTTGGGGGAGCAGTACTTC
size: -; D: -; V: TRBV6-6; J: TRBJ1-6; CDR3: CASSQQGKTPSSPLHF; DNA: TGTGCCAGCAGTCAGCAGGGTAAAACCCCGAGTTCACCCCTCCACTTT
size: -; D: -; V: TRBV6-5; J: TRBJ2-7; CDR3: CASSNGGEQYF; DNA: TGTGCCAGCAGTAACGGTGGGGAGCAGTACTTC
size: -; D: TRBD2; V: TRBV27; J: TRBJ2-5; CDR3: CASSLWPGLAGETQYF; DNA: TGTGCCAGCAGTTTATGGCCGGGACTAGCTGGAGAGACCCAGTACTTC
size: -; D: -; V: TRBV18; J: TRBJ2-5; CDR3: CASSRQGSQETQYF; DNA: TGTGCCAGCTCGCGACAAGGGAGCCAAGAGACCCAGTACTTC
size: -; D: TRBD2; V: TRBV25-1; J: TRBJ2-5; CDR3: CASSDPAGERTQYF; DNA: TGTGCCAGCAGTGATCCAGCGGGAGAACGGACCCAGTACTTC
size: -; D: -; V: TRBV7-8; J: TRBJ1-1; CDR3: CASSFNTVTTEAFF; DNA: TGTGCCAGCAGCTTCAACACCGTAACGACTGAAGCTTTCTTT
size: -; D: TRBD1; V: TRBV13; J: TRBJ2-7; CDR3: CASSLRLGQGYEQYF; DNA: TGTGCCAGCAGCTTAAGGTTGGGACAGGGTTACGAGCAGTACTTC
size: -; D: -; V: TRBV6-1; J: TRBJ2-7; CDR3: CASSEAYSLYEQYF; DNA: TGTGCCAGCAGTGAAGCCTATAGCCTCTACGAGCAGTACTTC
size: -; D: -; V: TRBV27; J: TRBJ1-1; CDR3: CASSLSYNTEAFF; DNA: TGTGCCAGCAGTTTAAGCTATAACACTGAAGCTTTCTTT
size: few; D: -; V: TRBV6-5; J: TRBJ2-7; CDR3: CASGPTNSYEQYF; DNA: TGTGCCAGCGGACCGACGAACTCCTACGAGCAGTACTTC
size: -; D: -; V: TRBV29-1; J: TRBJ1-3; CDR3: CSVEDGTTSGNTIYF; DNA: TGCAGCGTTGAAGATGGGACCACTTCTGGAAACACCATATATTTT
size: -; D: -; V: TRBV2; J: TRBJ1-2; CDR3: CASTDGYGYTF; DNA: TGTGCCAGCACGGACGGCTATGGCTACACCTTC
size: -; D: -; V: TRBV5-4; J: TRBJ2-2; CDR3: CASSSYRGGNTGELFF; DNA: TGTGCCAGCAGCTCCTATAGAGGGGGGAACACCGGGGAGCTGTTTTTT
size: -; D: -; V: TRBV12-3/TRBV12-4; J: TRBJ1-5; CDR3: CASSLVPQPQHF; DNA: TGTGCCAGCAGTTTAGTACCTCAGCCCCAGCATTTT
size: -; D: TRBD2; V: TRBV7-2; J: TRBJ2-1; CDR3: CASSDTSGRAAEQFF; DNA: TGTGCCAGCAGCGATACTAGCGGGAGGGCCGCTGAGCAGTTCTTC
size: -; D: TRBD1; V: TRBV2; J: TRBJ1-5; CDR3: CASSLRQGNQPQHF; DNA: TGTGCCAGCAGTCTTAGACAGGGGAATCAGCCCCAGCATTTT
size: -; D: -; V: TRBV9; J: TRBJ1-6; CDR3: CASSVDRNSPLHF; DNA: TGTGCCAGCAGCGTAGACCGAAATTCACCCCTCCACTTT
size: -; D: -; V: TRBV6-5; J: TRBJ1-1; CDR3: CASSSQVVNTEAFF; DNA: TGTGCCAGCAGTTCCCAGGTAGTGAACACTGAAGCTTTCTTT
size: -; D: -; V: TRBV3-1/TRBV3-2; J: TRBJ1-5; CDR3: CASSQDRAQPQHF; DNA: TGTGCCAGCAGCCAAGATAGGGCTCAGCCCCAGCATTTT
size: -; D: TRBD2; V: TRBV6-5; J: TRBJ2-3; CDR3: CASSYQAGNTDTQYF; DNA: TGTGCCAGCAGTTACCAAGCGGGAAACACAGATACGCAGTATTTT
size: -; D: -; V: TRBV3-1/TRBV3-2; J: TRBJ1-1; CDR3: CASSPLNGREAFF; DNA: TGTGCCAGCAGCCCCTTGAACGGGAGAGAAGCTTTCTTT
size: -; D: TRBD1; V: TRBV5-6; J: TRBJ1-2; CDR3: CASSQDRNYGYTF; DNA: TGTGCCAGCAGTCAGGACAGGAACTATGGCTACACCTTC